The clone carrying this T cell receptor beta chain appeared many times. The data are from a study of cytomegalovirus exposure and HLA in healthy donors. Losses at the gene ends were 1 base for V and 4 bases for J; bases not matched to a gene: 14. In germline, CDR1 is MGHRA, CDR2 YSYEKL. The CDR3 consists of 18 residues. The primer mix had 60 Vbeta and 13 Jbeta primers. The data were produced by immunoSEQ multiplex PCR, yet TCRdb's version contains in-frame clones alone and is incomplete. The data contain approximately 200,000 clones, approximately 70% of them singletons. Sequencing was performed on PBMCs. The chain carries TRBV4-1 and TRBJ2-3; 7 bases match TRBD2. This sequence was found in a woman younger than 45 in good health and CMV-seropositive. CDR3 amino acids: CASSQVWPSGGSPDTQYF. The CDR3 nucleotides read TGCGCCAGCAGCCAAGTTTGGCCCTCGGGCGGGAGTCCAGATACGCAGTATTTT.